Each of the 10 T cell receptor beta chains below was sequenced from the same sample in a study of Graves' ophthalmopathy and Graves' hyperthyroidism. Amplification targeted the TCR beta CDR3 regions, with RNA transcripts as the source material. A first-round RT-PCR used HTBI primers, followed by a second-round multiplex PCR. A single record per CDR3 protein comes from TCRdb applying MiXCR to the multiplex PCR reads. The repertoire consists of 40,000 to 50,000 distinct CDR3 sequences, with about 50% occurring once and the leading ten covering around 23%. Sequenced sample: peripheral blood. These receptors all stem from an adult man with Graves' ophthalmopathy.

In its sample, this clonotype was seen many times. The V gene is TRBV20-1, the J gene TRBJ2-1, with D unclear. Per germline, CDR1 DFQATT and CDR2 SNEGSKA (reference sequence). This CDR3 region has 14 residues. Trimming pared 5 bases from V and 4 bases from J, leaving 15 bases between. This CDR3 reads CSACPKPSYNEQFF. The CDR3 DNA sequence: TGCAGTGCTTGCCCAAAACCCAGTTACAATGAGCAGTTCTTC.

This clonotype showed up just once. DNA for the CDR3: TGCAGTGCTAGAGTGAGTGGACAGGGGGGCGCCATTCAGTACTTC. This gives the protein CSARVSGQGGAIQYF. The chain joins TRBV20-1 to TRBJ2-4; 10 bases align to TRBD1. Germline V gene sequence: CDR1 DFQATT, CDR2 SNEGSKA (reference sequence). The CDR3 consists of 15 residues. Trimming cost V 1 base and J 9 bases; bases outside gene matches: 9.

The chain has TRBV7-9 and TRBJ2-5, with 7 positions matching TRBD1. Germline-derived CDR1 and CDR2 are SEHNR and FQNEAQ (reference sequence). V dropped 5 bases and J dropped 5; count of bases not matched to a gene: 8. The CDR3 consists of 14 residues. The CDR3 coding sequence is TGTGCCAGCAGCCCGGAACAGGGGAAGGAGACCCAGTACTTC. This codes for CASSPEQGKETQYF. Full variable domain (missing parts from reference TRBV7-9 and TRBJ2-5): DTGVSQNPRHKITKRGQNVTFRCDPISEHNRLYWYRQTLGQGPEFLTYFQNEAQLEKSRLLSDRFSAERPKGSFSTLEIQRTEQGDSAMYLCASSPEQGKETQYFGPGTRLLVL.

Worth noting for this clonotype: This may stem from a read error, because a much larger clone lies one nucleotide away. The CDR3 region is CASSFYGQGCTGELFF. The CDR3 DNA follows: TGCGCCAGCAGCTTTTATGGTCAGGGGTGCACCGGGGAGCTGTTTTTT. The rearrangement joins TRBV5-1 to TRBJ2-2; D might be TRBD1 (6 bases). CDR3 length: 16 residues. Trimming left V 2 bases short and J 4 bases short, with 15 bases between. Germline loops: CDR1 SGHRS, CDR2 YFSETQ.

With respect to this clonotype: A much bigger clone sits one base away, suggesting this may be a read error. The genes are TRBV19 and TRBJ1-1; weak D call: TRBD1 (5 bases). Germline-derived CDR1 and CDR2 are LNHDA and SQIVND (reference sequence). The CDR3 length is 15 residues. For the CDR3, the DNA is TGTGCCAGTAGTCCCCGGGGAAGGGGAAAGACTGAAGCTCTCTTT. Translated: CASSPRGRGKTEALF.

As concerns this clonotype: The junction does not match germline at one end; this may be a read error. This chain uses TRBV29-1 with TRBJ2-7, with D maybe TRBD1 (6 bases). Germline V CDR1 and CDR2: SQVTM, ANQGSEA. This CDR3 has 13 residues. The CDR3 loop reads CSAEKDSSYEQYF. Here the CDR3 DNA reads TGCAGCGCTGAAAAGGACAGCTCCTACGAGCAGTACTTC.

V and J are TRBV20-1 and TRBJ1-1, with 9 bases matching TRBD1. The V gene end was trimmed by 1 base and the J gene end by 8 bases; junction bases not matched to a gene: 11. In germline, CDR1 is DFQATT, CDR2 SNEGSKA (reference sequence). The CDR3 runs to 15 residues. CDR3 region: CSARGQGQGRTEAFF. CDR3 bases: TGCAGTGCTAGAGGCCAAGGACAGGGGCGCACCGAAGCTTTCTTT.

This clonotype appeared a few times. This could be a read error, since a much larger clone is one nucleotide away. The genes are TRBV5-1 and TRBJ2-2; 7 nucleotides match TRBD2. CDR1 is SGHRS and CDR2 is YFSETQ in the germline V gene. The CDR3 totals 13 residues. Germline trimming cut 7 bases from V and 7 bases from J; bases unmatched to any gene: 7. CDR3: CASRPAGVGELFF. For the CDR3, the DNA is TGCGCCAGCCGGCCGGCGGGGGTCGGGGAGCTGTTTTTT.

The chain links TRBV7-9 to TRBJ2-3; 12 bases are shared with TRBD2. CDR3 length: 15 amino acids. Per the germline V gene, CDR1 is SEHNR and CDR2 is FQNEAQ (reference sequence). Trimming at V came to 6 bases and at J to 5 bases, leaving 6 bases not matched to a gene. This CDR3 reads CASSRLAGDKDTQYF. In nucleotides, the CDR3 is TGTGCCAGCAGTCGACTAGCGGGAGATAAAGATACGCAGTATTTT.

The chain couples TRBV7-9 to TRBJ2-7; maybe TRBD1 (5 bases). V dropped 1 base and J dropped 3 bases, with 16 bases sitting between them. Germline V gene lookup returns CDR1 SEHNR and CDR2 FQNEAQ (reference sequence). This CDR3 has 16 residues. CDR3 nucleotide sequence: TGTGCCAGCAGCTTAGTATCAGGGCCGGTCCTCTACGAGCAGTACTTC. This encodes CASSLVSGPVLYEQYF.